The 24 T cell receptor beta chains below all came from one sample that was sequenced in a study of molecular identifiers for immune sequencing clone quantification. TCRdb reanalysed the PCR reads using MiXCR and keeps one entry per CDR3 protein. The sample contains a few hundred thousand distinct CDR3 sequences, about 25% of which appear only once. The sequenced material came from naive CD8+ T cells from blood, with Jurkat cell RNA spiked in. Subset specified: FACS-sorted CD8+CD4-CCR7+CD45RA+ naive T cells. The receptor source for this set is a human donor in good health. Some libraries in this study had Jurkat cell RNA spiked in.

On this clonotype itself: A read error may produce the germline difference seen at one junction end. The chain couples TRBV6-2 or TRBV6-3 to TRBJ2-5; 11 bases fit TRBD2. The length of the CDR3 is 15 residues. Germline CDR1 MNHEY, CDR2 SVGEGT. The CDR3 here is CASSRLAGSQEPQYF. As DNA, the CDR3 is TGTGCCAGCAGCCGACTAGCGGGGAGCCAAGAGCCCCAGTACTTC.

For this clonotype: A read error may be the cause here, since a much bigger clone is one base away. J is TRBJ2-5 and V is TRBV20-1; D gene unclear. V was pared by 3 bases and J by 0 bases, with 8 bases between. Germline V gene data show CDR1 as DFQATT and CDR2 as SNEGSKA (reference sequence). This CDR3 is built from 13 residues. The CDR3 protein is CSASPGYQETQYF. CDR3 nucleotide sequence: TGCAGTGCTAGTCCCGGGTACCAAGAGACCCAGTACTTC.

The table lists this clonotype with many counts. DNA of the CDR3: TGCGCCAGCAGCCAAGGTCCAGGGTACCCCCACGAGCAGTACTTC. Amino acids: CASSQGPGYPHEQYF. The V and J genes are TRBV4-1 and TRBJ2-7, with D possibly TRBD1 on 5 matching bases. V shed 1 base and J shed 5 bases, with 15 bases lying between them. Germline V gene data show CDR1 as MGHRA and CDR2 as YSYEKL. The CDR3 contains 15 residues.

Notes on this clonotype: The junction shows a germline mismatch at one end, possibly a read error. CDR3 sequence: CASGQEFRESHEQYF. CDR3 in DNA: TGCGCCAGCGGCCAAGAATTCCGGGAGTCCCACGAGCAGTACTTC. V and J are TRBV4-1 and TRBJ2-7, with D possibly TRBD2 on 6 matching bases. The CDR3 spans 15 residues. Germline V gene lookup returns CDR1 MGHRA and CDR2 YSYEKL.

V and J are TRBV12-3 or TRBV12-4 and TRBJ2-1, with TRBD2 matching 10 bases. With 3 bases clipped from V and 6 bases from J, the junction kept 2 bases outside the gene matches. The CDR3 has 14 amino acids. CDR3 residues: CASSFGTSANEQFF. CDR3 DNA sequence: TGTGCCAGCAGTTTCGGGACTAGCGCCAATGAGCAGTTCTTC.

This clonotype was observed a few times. V and J are TRBV27 and TRBJ1-1, with D possibly being TRBD1 (5 bases). This CDR3 spans 15 amino acids. Looked up from germline, CDR1 is MNHEY and CDR2 is SMNVEV (reference sequence). V dropped 5 bases and J dropped 4 bases, with 17 bases sitting between them. CDR3 sequence (DNA): TGTGCCAGCAGTGCAGGGCTGGGGGGGGGCACTGAAGCTTTCTTT. This gives the protein CASSAGLGGGTEAFF.

The chain uses TRBV12-3 or TRBV12-4 and TRBJ2-5; TRBD1 agrees at 9 bases. Trimming took 3 bases from V and 5 from J; bases not matched to a gene: 13. The CDR3 is 17 amino acids. The CDR3 nucleotides are TGTGCCAGCAGTTTTCCCCAAGGGACAGGGCAACGGGAGACCCAGTACTTC. Its translation: CASSFPQGTGQRETQYF.

A remark on this clonotype: Sequence at one end of the junction differs from germline and may be a read error. V and J are TRBV5-6 and TRBJ1-1, with a tentative D call TRBD1 (5 bases). There are 16 residues in the CDR3. CDR1 is SGHDT, CDR2 YYEEEE, per germline. The CDR3 loop reads CASSPISWGGGTGAFF. Written as DNA, the CDR3 is TGTGCCAGCAGCCCCATTTCGTGGGGGGGAGGCACTGGAGCTTTCTTT.

This clonotype was picked up a small number of times. The chain uses TRBV6-6 and TRBJ2-2, with D perhaps given as TRBD1 or TRBD2 (5 bases each). Germline assignment: CDR1 MNHNY and CDR2 SVGAGI (reference sequence). This CDR3 spans 17 amino acids. V gave up 2 bases and J gave up 7 bases, with 20 bases separating them. The CDR3 loop is CASSYLHRDVGGGELFF. CDR3 DNA: TGTGCCAGCAGTTACCTACACCGGGACGTCGGTGGCGGGGAGCTGTTTTTT.

The CDR3 nucleotides read TGCAGCGTTGAGGGGACAGCAGGGGTGGACTATGGCTACACCTTC. Translated: CSVEGTAGVDYGYTF. The V and J genes are TRBV29-1 and TRBJ1-2, with TRBD1 identical over 7 bases. V trimming: 3 bases; J trimming: 3 bases; junction bases outside the gene matches: 10. The CDR3 contains 15 residues. CDR1 is SQVTM, CDR2 ANQGSEA, per germline.

This clonotype was observed a few times. The rearrangement uses TRBV4-2 and TRBJ2-7; D is perhaps TRBD1 (5 bases). With 6 bases removed from V and 0 bases from J, the gap between germline ends came to 9 bases. Germline-derived CDR1 and CDR2 are LGHNA and YNFKEQ. CDR3 length equals 13 residues. The CDR3 is CASRLGRSYEQYF. The CDR3 bases are TGTGCCAGCAGGCTGGGGCGCTCCTACGAGCAGTACTTC.

The count of this clonotype is one. This likely reflects a read error, since a far larger clone is one base away. CDR3 loop: CASCVGDSNQPQHF. CDR3 coding DNA: TGTGCCAGCTGCGTAGGAGATAGCAATCAGCCCCAGCATTTT. The chain uses TRBV9 and TRBJ1-5; no clear D gene. CDR3 size: 14 residues. Per the germline V gene, CDR1 is SGDLS and CDR2 is YYNGEE.

This clonotype was counted many times. The rearrangement joins TRBV6-5 to TRBJ2-3; 12 nucleotides match TRBD2. V shed 6 bases and J 2 bases; nucleotides not matched to a gene: 3. This CDR3 is 15 amino acids long. Per germline, CDR1 MNHEY and CDR2 SVGAGI. CDR3 nucleotide sequence: TGTGCCAGCAGGGGGACTAGCGGGCCCACAGATACGCAGTATTTT. Translated, it gives CASRGTSGPTDTQYF.

The rearrangement links TRBV4-2 to TRBJ2-7, with a weak D call TRBD2 (5 bases). V shed 1 base and J shed 2 bases, with 15 bases lying between them. The CDR3 loop spans 16 amino acids. Germline V lookup: CDR1 LGHNA, CDR2 YNFKEQ. The CDR3 region is CASSQGIGLVTYEQYF. In DNA form, the CDR3 reads TGTGCCAGCAGCCAAGGTATAGGACTCGTCACCTACGAGCAGTACTTC.

This clonotype has only a few counts. The chain is built from TRBV14 and TRBJ2-1; the match to TRBD2 covers 11 bases. With 4 bases clipped from V and 5 bases from J, the junction kept 7 bases outside the gene matches. The CDR3 has 16 amino acids. The germline V gene has CDR1 SGHDN and CDR2 FVKESK. DNA of the CDR3: TGTGCCAGCAGCCCTATAGCGGGAGGGGTTCACAATGAGCAGTTCTTC. Translation gives CASSPIAGGVHNEQFF.

With respect to this clonotype: This may stem from a read error, because a much larger clone lies one nucleotide away. The J gene is TRBJ2-1, the V gene TRBV7-3; D unclear. The CDR3 totals 13 residues. Looked up from germline, CDR1 is SGHTA and CDR2 is FQGTGA. DNA of the CDR3: TGTGCCAGCAGCTTGGACGGAATTAATGAGCAGTGCTTC. Protein: CASSLDGINEQCF.

The table lists this clonotype with a few counts. The chain links TRBV19 to TRBJ2-1, with D unresolved. This CDR3 spans 15 amino acids. The germline gives CDR1 LNHDA, CDR2 SQIVND (reference sequence). Trimming shortened V by 3 bases and J by 8 bases, and 17 bases separated the two germline ends. CDR3: CASSIMSLLSDEQFF. In DNA form, the CDR3 reads TGTGCCAGTAGTATTATGTCCTTATTAAGCGATGAGCAGTTCTTC.

With regard to this clonotype: A much larger clone differs from this one at a single base, so this may be a read error. The chain links TRBV4-3 to TRBJ2-1, with 8 bases aligning to TRBD2. This CDR3 region has 16 residues. The germline gives CDR1 LGHNA, CDR2 YSLEER. This chain's CDR3 is CASGQDLAGGQGEQFF. The CDR3 region has the DNA TGCGCCAGCGGCCAAGATCTTGCGGGGGGTCAGGGTGAGCAGTTCTTC.

This clonotype appeared many times. This sequence joins TRBV10-3 and TRBJ2-3; the match to TRBD1 covers 7 bases. Germline loops: CDR1 ENHRY, CDR2 SYGVKD. With 6 bases clipped from V and 3 bases from J, the junction kept 0 bases outside the gene matches. The CDR3 contains 12 residues. The CDR3 reads CAIRDRTDTQYF. Written as DNA, the CDR3 is TGTGCCATCAGGGACAGGACAGATACGCAGTATTTT.

This clonotype was counted at least ten times. The rearrangement uses TRBV27 and TRBJ1-5; D is undetermined. The V gene lost 3 bases and the J gene lost 1 base, with 16 bases spanning the gap. Germline lookup yields CDR1 MNHEY and CDR2 SMNVEV (reference sequence). The CDR3 extends over 17 amino acids. CDR3 sequence: CASSFGGGLVSNQPQHF. The CDR3 bases are TGTGCCAGCAGTTTCGGCGGTGGGCTGGTGAGCAATCAGCCCCAGCATTTT.

CDR3 nucleotide sequence: TGCGCCAGCAGCCAAGATTATGCACGCAGCCAAGAGACCCAGTACTTC. Translating it yields CASSQDYARSQETQYF. The V and J genes are TRBV4-3 and TRBJ2-5; no firm D call. The CDR3 has 16 residues. V lost 0 bases to trimming and J lost 1 base, with 12 bases between them. The V gene's germline CDR1 is LGHNA and CDR2 YSLEER.

The J gene is TRBJ2-3, the V gene TRBV5-6; perhaps D is TRBD1 or TRBD2 (6 bases each). Trimming removed 0 bases from V and 1 base from J, with 12 bases in between. The CDR3 covers 16 residues. The germline gives CDR1 SGHDT, CDR2 YYEEEE. This CDR3 reads CASSLGGASGTDTQYF. DNA of the CDR3: TGTGCCAGCAGCTTGGGGGGGGCAAGCGGCACAGATACGCAGTATTTT.

This clonotype was seen at least ten times. V and J are TRBV20-1 and TRBJ2-5; 8 bases are a match to TRBD2. V shed 3 bases and J 4 bases; nucleotides not matched to a gene: 13. This CDR3 spans 16 amino acids. The germline V gene has CDR1 DFQATT and CDR2 SNEGSKA (reference sequence). The DNA of the CDR3 is TGCAGTGCTAGTGACTGGAGCGGGGGTGGAGTAGAGACCCAGTACTTC. Translation: CSASDWSGGGVETQYF.

This sequence joins TRBV7-2 and TRBJ2-1, with D perhaps matching TRBD2 (7 bases). The CDR3 sequence is 15 residues long. The germline CDR1 and CDR2 sequences are SGHTA and FQGNSA. V shed 1 base and J shed 4 bases, with 11 bases lying between them. CDR3 in DNA: TGTGCCAGCAGCTTAGGCGGGGGCGGTTACAATGAGCAGTTCTTC. The encoded protein is CASSLGGGGYNEQFF.